Following are 30 T cell receptor beta chains from one sample sequenced in a study of technical replicates of blood from several donors. This table comes from immunoSEQ multiplex PCR, and its TCRdb copy is limited to in-frame clones, with some not included. The table records thousands of clones, about nine tenths of them present only once. The source material was PBMCs. These receptor sequences come from a human donor in good health.

This clone has just a few counts. This rearrangement joins TRBV5-6 to TRBJ1-1; 8 bases match TRBD1. Germline values: CDR1 SGHDT, CDR2 YYEEEE. V lost 2 bases and J lost 2; bases outside the gene matches: 11. This CDR3 is built from 17 residues. The CDR3 region has the DNA TGTGCCAGCAGCTTATACTACTTGGGACAGGTCAACACTGAAGCTTTCTTT. Encoded protein: CASSLYYLGQVNTEAFF.

The chain recombines TRBV6-1 with TRBJ1-1, with D maybe TRBD1 (6 bases). Trimming shortened V by 7 bases and J by 0 bases, and 9 bases separated the two germline ends. The CDR3 length is 13 residues. CDR1 is MNHNS, CDR2 SASEGT, per germline. The CDR3 here is CASTGQLNTEAFF. The CDR3 DNA is TGTGCCAGCACTGGACAGCTGAACACTGAAGCTTTCTTT.

V is TRBV14 and J is TRBJ1-2, with 7 bases that match TRBD1. Losses at the gene ends were 4 bases for V and 8 bases for J; bases not matched to a gene: 10. This CDR3 region has 14 residues. CDR1 SGHDN and CDR2 FVKESK come from the germline V gene. Written as DNA, the CDR3 is TGTGCCAGCAGCCCCCGGACAGGAGGATCCGGCTACACCTTC. Its protein product is CASSPRTGGSGYTF.

The chain uses TRBV23-1 and TRBJ2-3; 12 bases match TRBD2. Being an ORF, TRBV23-1 has a function that is uncertain. Trimming took 1 base from V and 5 from J; bases not matched to a gene: 19. The CDR3 has 21 amino acids. DNA of the CDR3: TGCGCCAGCAGTCAATTCAGGACTAGCGGGACTTACACACGTAAAGTAGATACGCAGTATTTT. This codes for CASSQFRTSGTYTRKVDTQYF.

The V call is TRBV28, the J call TRBJ2-7; 8 bases line up with TRBD2. V lost 6 bases, J lost 1 base, and 5 bases stayed unmatched. CDR1 MDHEN and CDR2 SYDVKM come from the germline V gene. This CDR3 comprises 14 residues. This CDR3 is CASRGASGSYEQYF. The DNA for the CDR3 is TGTGCCAGCAGGGGCGCTAGCGGGTCCTACGAGCAGTACTTC.

V and J are TRBV5-1 and TRBJ2-1, with 8 positions matching TRBD2. The CDR3 contains 16 residues. Looked up from germline, CDR1 is SGHRS and CDR2 is YFSETQ. V shed 6 bases and J 6 bases; nucleotides not matched to a gene: 14. Written as DNA, the CDR3 is TGCGCCAGCAACCCGAGGGGAGCGGGAGTCGGCAATGAGCAGTTCTTC. It specifies CASNPRGAGVGNEQFF.

This clone was seen a single time. The chain recombines TRBV7-6 with TRBJ2-7; D may be TRBD1 (5 bases). V was cut by 1 base and J by 6 bases, with 16 bases left in between. The CDR3 has 15 residues. The germline V gene encodes CDR1 SGHVS and CDR2 FNYEAQ. The CDR3: CASSLEGGAVGEQYF. Written as DNA, the CDR3 is TGTGCCAGCAGCTTAGAAGGTGGGGCTGTCGGCGAGCAGTACTTC.

V is TRBV9 and J is TRBJ2-1; 12 positions match TRBD2. V lost 0 bases to trimming and J lost 2 bases; unmatched junction nucleotides: 6. Germline V gene data show CDR1 as SGDLS and CDR2 as YYNGEE. CDR3 length: 18 residues. The CDR3 coding sequence is TGTGCCAGCAGCGTAGGGCTAGCGGGAGGGCCGACCTACAATGAGCAGTTCTTC. This encodes CASSVGLAGGPTYNEQFF.

The chain recombines TRBV6-6 with TRBJ2-2; tentatively, D is TRBD1 (6 bases). This CDR3 contains 15 residues. Germline CDR1 reads MNHNY; CDR2 reads SVGAGI (reference sequence). The V gene lost 6 bases and the J gene lost 0 bases, with 11 bases spanning the gap. The CDR3 is CASSRTAPNTGELFF. In nucleotides, the CDR3 is TGTGCCAGCAGCCGGACAGCCCCGAACACCGGGGAGCTGTTTTTT.

V gene TRBV6-1 combines with J gene TRBJ2-7; TRBD2 is a possible D gene (6 bases). The length of the CDR3 is 13 residues. In germline, CDR1 is MNHNS, CDR2 SASEGT. V shed 4 bases and J shed 6 bases, with 13 bases lying between them. This chain's CDR3 is CASSARLGGEQYF. The CDR3 bases are TGTGCCAGCAGTGCCAGACTAGGAGGCGAGCAGTACTTC.

The rearrangement uses TRBV7-8 and TRBJ1-2; possibly TRBD1 for D (6 bases). V gave up 5 bases and J gave up 8 bases, with 21 bases separating them. CDR1 is SGHVS and CDR2 is FQNEAQ in the germline V gene. CDR3 length: 15 residues. This CDR3 reads CASSRQVKRTGGYTF. CDR3 coding DNA: TGTGCCAGCAGCAGACAGGTAAAGAGGACGGGGGGCTACACCTTC.

J is TRBJ2-6 and V is TRBV13; 8 nucleotides agree with TRBD1. Germline CDR1 PRHDT, CDR2 FYEKMQ (reference sequence). CDR3 length: 20 amino acids. Germline trimming cut 5 bases from V and 2 bases from J; bases unmatched to any gene: 17. The CDR3 bases are TGTGCCAGCAGCATTTCCGGACAGGGCAGGAACGCGGCTGGGGCCAACGTCCTGACTTTC. It translates to CASSISGQGRNAAGANVLTF.

The chain uses TRBV27 and TRBJ2-7; TRBD2 might be the D (6 bases). Germline loops: CDR1 MNHEY, CDR2 SMNVEV (reference sequence). There are 14 residues in the CDR3. Trimming took 4 bases from V and 3 from J, leaving 13 bases between them. As DNA, the CDR3 is TGTGCCAGCAGTTACACTAGCTCGAACTACGAGCAGTACTTC. It translates to CASSYTSSNYEQYF.

Comments on this clone: Germline and junction disagree at one end, which may indicate a read error. This chain uses TRBV25-1 with TRBJ1-3; TRBD1 aligns across 7 bases. The CDR3 covers 15 residues. From germline, CDR1 is MGHDK and CDR2 SYGVNS. This chain's CDR3 is CTSSEEGAPGNTIYF. The CDR3 DNA is TGTACCAGCAGTGAAGAGGGGGCGCCTGGGAACACCATATATTTT.

The V call is TRBV9, the J call TRBJ2-7, with TRBD1 identical over 8 bases. Per germline, CDR1 SGDLS and CDR2 YYNGEE. This CDR3 is 16 amino acids long. With 0 bases clipped from V and 2 bases from J, the junction kept 7 bases outside the gene matches. DNA for the CDR3: TGTGCCAGCAGCGTAGGTTCGGGACAGGCAACCTACGAGCAGTACTTC. Translated, it gives CASSVGSGQATYEQYF.

This rearrangement joins TRBV2 to TRBJ2-7, with D unresolved. This CDR3 is built from 12 residues. V was cut by 7 bases and J by 4 bases, with 11 bases left in between. Per the germline V gene, CDR1 is SNHLY and CDR2 is FYNNEI. CDR3 sequence: CASNTSPYEQYF. CDR3 DNA sequence: TGTGCCAGCAACACATCACCTTACGAGCAGTACTTC.

The chain is built from TRBV21-1 and TRBJ1-1; TRBD1 was called by the table and not checked on the DNA. TRBV21-1 constitutes a pseudogene. This CDR3 contains 14 residues. The DNA of the CDR3 is TGTGCCAGCAGCAAAGCGAGGGGGTTCCCTGAAGCTTTCTTT. It is translated as CASSKARGFPEAFF.

The chain has TRBV6-1 and TRBJ2-2, with a weak D call TRBD2 (6 bases). The CDR3 length is 15 residues. Germline V gene data show CDR1 as MNHNS and CDR2 as SASEGT. V was pared by 5 bases and J by 1 base, with 11 bases between. The CDR3 protein is CASSPQRVNTGELFF. The DNA for the CDR3 is TGTGCCAGCAGTCCTCAGCGGGTGAACACCGGGGAGCTGTTTTTT.

The chain uses TRBV5-6 and TRBJ1-2; D uncertain. The V end lost 3 bases, the J end lost 4 bases, and 10 bases lay between the germline ends. This CDR3 is 13 amino acids long. Looked up from germline, CDR1 is SGHDT and CDR2 is YYEEEE. The DNA for the CDR3 is TGTGCCAGCAGCTCCGACGGAGTCTATGGCTACACCTTC. Residues: CASSSDGVYGYTF.

The chain joins TRBV11-2 to TRBJ1-2, with D perhaps TRBD1 (5 bases). Trimming cost V 5 bases and J 2 bases, with 15 bases left between them. Germline-derived CDR1 and CDR2 are SGHAT and FQNNGV. The CDR3 extends over 15 amino acids. CDR3 nucleotide sequence: TGTGCCAGCAGCCCCCGGGCAGGGTCAAACTATGGCTACACCTTC. It specifies CASSPRAGSNYGYTF.

The rearrangement joins TRBV9 to TRBJ2-4; 10 bases line up with TRBD2. From germline, CDR1 is SGDLS and CDR2 YYNGEE. The CDR3 length is 15 residues. V lost 0 bases to trimming and J lost 6 bases; unmatched junction nucleotides: 3. The CDR3 is CASSVAASGGNIQYF. The CDR3, as DNA: TGTGCCAGCAGCGTAGCGGCTAGCGGGGGAAACATTCAGTACTTC.

This sequence joins TRBV30 and TRBJ2-3; 10 nucleotides line up with TRBD2. J was trimmed by 4 bases and V by 2 bases; bases with no gene match: 6. The CDR3 length is 15 residues. In germline, CDR1 is GTSNPN, CDR2 SVGIG (reference sequence). The CDR3 sequence: CAWSLAGAGPDTQYF. In DNA, the CDR3 is TGTGCCTGGAGTCTAGCGGGAGCCGGCCCAGATACGCAGTATTTT.

The J gene is TRBJ2-1, the V gene TRBV6-5; possible D gene TRBD2, 6 bases. The CDR3 spans 12 residues. Germline V gives CDR1 MNHEY, CDR2 SVGAGI. V was cut by 5 bases and J by 7 bases, with 9 bases left in between. The CDR3 sequence is CASSPGGNEQFF. The DNA of the CDR3 is TGTGCCAGCAGTCCCGGGGGAAATGAGCAGTTCTTC.

This chain joins TRBV5-1 and TRBJ2-3; TRBD2 is a possible D gene (5 bases). Germline V lookup: CDR1 SGHRS, CDR2 YFSETQ. V was pared by 4 bases and J by 5 bases, with 11 bases between. This CDR3 spans 13 amino acids. CDR3: CASSVSEEDTQYF. In nucleotides, the CDR3 is TGCGCCAGCAGCGTTAGCGAGGAAGATACGCAGTATTTT.

The rearrangement uses TRBV10-3 and TRBJ1-1, with D possibly being TRBD1 (5 bases). This CDR3 has 14 amino acids. In germline, CDR1 is ENHRY, CDR2 SYGVKD. V lost 0 bases and J lost 5, with 10 bases in between. The CDR3 region has the DNA TGTGCCATCAGTGAGTCTCCAGGGCTGACTGAAGCTTTCTTT. This encodes CAISESPGLTEAFF.

The chain recombines TRBV5-1 with TRBJ2-1; a possible D gene is TRBD2 (5 bases). Between the trimmed V and J ends, which lost 4 bases and 9 bases, there was a span of 17 bases. Germline CDR1 and CDR2: SGHRS and YFSETQ. The CDR3 runs to 14 residues. CDR3 DNA: TGCGCCAGCAGCCCCTCACTAGAGAGTGGTGAGCAGTTCTTC. Translation: CASSPSLESGEQFF.

V usage is TRBV5-8 and J usage is TRBJ2-7; the D gene is possibly TRBD1 (6 bases). Per the germline V gene, CDR1 is SGHTS and CDR2 is YDEGEE. This CDR3 spans 14 amino acids. V lost 0 bases, J lost 3 bases, and 10 bases lay in between. The CDR3 DNA sequence: TGTGCCAGCAGCTTGGGGGACACTGGCTACGAGCAGTACTTC. This encodes CASSLGDTGYEQYF.

A few counts support this clone. The chain is built from TRBV30 and TRBJ1-3; unclear D gene. The CDR3 spans 12 residues. Germline V gives CDR1 GTSNPN, CDR2 SVGIG (reference sequence). V gave up 4 bases and J gave up 2 bases, with 6 bases separating them. CDR3 nucleotide sequence: TGTGCCTGGAAACAGCCTGGAAACACCATATATTTT. It codes for CAWKQPGNTIYF.

This rearrangement joins TRBV6-5 to TRBJ2-2; weak D call: TRBD2 (5 bases). The CDR3 extends over 11 amino acids. Germline V lookup: CDR1 MNHEY, CDR2 SVGAGI. Trimming pared 10 bases from V and 5 bases from J, leaving 8 bases between. The CDR3 DNA reads as TGTGCCACCGGGGAGACCGGGGAGCTGTTTTTT. Translated, it gives CATGETGELFF.

V and J are TRBV12-5 and TRBJ2-2, with TRBD2 as a possible D gene (5 bases). The CDR3 runs 17 residues. CDR1 LGHNT and CDR2 FRNRAP come from the germline V gene. The ends were cut back, 7 bases at V and 1 base at J, with 19 bases in the middle. The CDR3 region has the DNA TGTGCTAGTGCCCAGAGGACTCCGCTTCAGAACACCGGGGAGCTGTTTTTT. It encodes CASAQRTPLQNTGELFF.